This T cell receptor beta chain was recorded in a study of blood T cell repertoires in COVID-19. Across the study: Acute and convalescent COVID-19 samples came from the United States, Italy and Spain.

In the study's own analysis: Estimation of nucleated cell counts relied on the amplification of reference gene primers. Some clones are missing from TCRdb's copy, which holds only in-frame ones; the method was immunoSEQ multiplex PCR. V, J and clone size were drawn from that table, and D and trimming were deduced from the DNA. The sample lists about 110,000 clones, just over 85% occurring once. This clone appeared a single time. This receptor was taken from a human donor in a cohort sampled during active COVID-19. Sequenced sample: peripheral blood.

The CDR3 sequence: CASSFPGGRGYGYTF. The CDR3 bases are TGTGCCAGCAGTTTTCCAGGGGGCCGGGGCTATGGCTACACCTTC. The gene calls are TRBV28 and TRBJ1-2, with 8 nucleotides matching TRBD1. The V gene end was trimmed by 3 bases and the J gene end by 4 bases; junction bases not matched to a gene: 7. This CDR3 is 15 amino acids long. The germline gives CDR1 MDHEN, CDR2 SYDVKM.